Listed below are T cell receptor beta chains from one sample, sequenced in a study of immune heterogeneity within non-small cell lung tumors. Using its own MiXCR run on the multiplex PCR reads, TCRdb lists one record per CDR3 protein. The table shows about 4,300 distinct CDR3 sequences, with 20% to 25% occurring only once. The sample taken for sequencing was lung tumor tissue. These receptors came from a man in his 70s with non-small cell lung cancer. CDR3s include the opening cysteine and the closing phenylalanine or tryptophan. The D gene is left open where the match is weak. Clone size is shown for a subset of rows, as once, few, many or a class of expanded clone.

TRBJ1-3	TRBV20-1	NA	medium-sized	TGCAGTGCTCAATCAGGATACACCATATATTTT	CSAQSGYTIYF
TRBJ1-1	TRBV11-2	NA	NA	TGTGCCAGCAGCTCCGACACCCGGCGGGCTGAAGCTTTCTTT	CASSSDTRRAEAFF
TRBJ2-1	TRBV2	TRBD2	medium-sized	TGTGCCAGCAGTGGCTGGGGACTAGCGGGCCCCAGCTCCTACAATGAGCAGTTCTTC	CASSGWGLAGPSSYNEQFF
TRBJ1-3	TRBV5-4	NA	NA	TGTGCCAGCAGTGAAGAGGAGAGCTCTGGAAACACCATATATTTT	CASSEEESSGNTIYF
TRBJ2-1	TRBV24-1	TRBD1	NA	TGTGCCACCAGTGCCCTGACAGGGGTAGGCGATGAGCAGTTCTTC	CATSALTGVGDEQFF
TRBJ2-7	TRBV5-4	NA	large	TGTGCCAGCAAACAGGCCTGGGATGAATCCTACGAGCAGTACTTC	CASKQAWDESYEQYF
TRBJ2-5	TRBV27	NA	NA	TGTGCCAGCAGTCCGGACAGAAAGGAGACCCAGTACTTC	CASSPDRKETQYF
TRBJ1-3	TRBV27	NA	NA	TGTGCCAGCAGTTTAACTTGGGCCCACATTCACTCTGGAAACACCATATATTTT	CASSLTWAHIHSGNTIYF
TRBJ2-5	TRBV7-9	NA	few	TGTGCCAGCAGCTTAGGGTGGGCAGGGCTAGCCTCCGAAGGTGAAGAGACCCAGTACTTC	CASSLGWAGLASEGEETQYF
TRBJ2-4	TRBV5-6	NA	NA	TGTGCCAGCAGCTTGGGGTCACAGGGAAACATTCAGTACTTC	CASSLGSQGNIQYF
TRBJ2-1	TRBV12-3/TRBV12-4	TRBD2	medium-sized	TGTGCCAGCAGTCAATCTAGCGGGGGCTACAATGAGCAGTTCTTC	CASSQSSGGYNEQFF
TRBJ2-3	TRBV30	TRBD2	NA	TGTGCCTGGAGTTCCTCCTGGGGGGGTTTGCAATATGATACGCAGTATTTT	CAWSSSWGGLQYDTQYF
TRBJ2-3	TRBV3-1	TRBD2	NA	TGTGCCAGCCAACCGGGGACTAGCGGGAACACAGATACGCAGTATTTT	CASQPGTSGNTDTQYF
TRBJ2-1	TRBV5-1	TRBD2	NA	TGCGCCAGCAGCCAACGTCTAGCGGGGGGGTACAATGAGCAGTTCTTC	CASSQRLAGGYNEQFF
TRBJ2-2	TRBV11-2	TRBD2	medium-sized	TGTGCCAGCAGCCGGACTAGCGATGGTGCCGGGGAGCTGTTTTTT	CASSRTSDGAGELFF
TRBJ1-6	TRBV9	NA	large	TGTGCCAGCAGCGTAAATCCAGGGCTAGAAGCACCCCTCCACTTT	CASSVNPGLEAPLHF
TRBJ2-1	TRBV6-5	NA	medium-sized	TGTGCCAGCAGTTACTCGTGTCTCTGCGATGAGCAGTTCTTC	CASSYSCLCDEQFF
TRBJ1-2	TRBV20-1	TRBD1	medium-sized	TGCAGTGCTGAACGACAGGGGGCGAGTGGCTATGGCTACACCTTC	CSAERQGASGYGYTF
TRBJ1-4	TRBV20-1	NA	NA	TGCAGTGCTAGAGAGCCCGGGGGCAGCGACCTGAGAAAACTGTTTTTT	CSAREPGGSDLRKLFF
TRBJ1-1	TRBV6-5	NA	medium-sized	TGTGCCAGCAGTTACGGGGACGGAGTCGCTTTCTTT	CASSYGDGVAFF
TRBJ1-1	TRBV7-9	TRBD1	medium-sized	TGTGCCAGCGGGACTTTGACAGGGGGCCGCTCTGAAGCTTTCTTT	CASGTLTGGRSEAFF
TRBJ2-7	TRBV7-2	NA	NA	TGTGCCAGCAGCTTAACCCGGGACGGCGAGCAGTACTTC	CASSLTRDGEQYF
TRBJ2-3	TRBV6-2/TRBV6-3	TRBD2	few	TGTGCCAGCAGTTACTCGACTAGCGGGAGATGGGGAGATACGCGGTATTTT	CASSYSTSGRWGDTRYF
TRBJ1-6	TRBV12-3/TRBV12-4	NA	medium-sized	TGTGCCAGCAGTTTAGGGGGTTTTTCACCCCTCCACTTT	CASSLGGFSPLHF
TRBJ1-3	TRBV12-3/TRBV12-4	NA	medium-sized	TGTGCCAGCAGTTTAGGGACAAGCTCTGGAAACACCATATATTTT	CASSLGTSSGNTIYF
TRBJ2-1	TRBV19	NA	NA	TGTGCCAGTAGTATCGACGGACAATCCTACAATGAGCAGTTCTTC	CASSIDGQSYNEQFF
TRBJ2-5	TRBV18	NA	NA	TGTGCCAGCTCACCATGGCAAGAGACCCAGTACTTC	CASSPWQETQYF
TRBJ2-2	TRBV20-1	TRBD2	NA	TGCAGTGCTAGAGGGGATAGCGGGGCGAACACCGGGGAGCTGTTTTTT	CSARGDSGANTGELFF
TRBJ1-5	TRBV10-3	NA	NA	TGTGCCATCAGAGACGGAAGCAATCAGCCCCAGCATTTT	CAIRDGSNQPQHF
TRBJ1-2	TRBV6-1	TRBD1	medium-sized	TGTGCCAGCAGTACGCCCAAAGAGACAGGGGCGTTATTCTATGGCTACACCTTC	CASSTPKETGALFYGYTF
TRBJ2-3	TRBV27	TRBD2	few	TGTGCCAGCAGTTTAATAGCTAGCGGGAGTATTGATACGCAGTATTTT	CASSLIASGSIDTQYF
TRBJ1-2	TRBV5-6	NA	NA	TGTGCCAGCAGCTTGGATTTGGAGGCTCGGGTCACCTTC	CASSLDLEARVTF
TRBJ2-7	TRBV5-4	TRBD2	NA	TGTGCCAGCAGCTCCCCCGGGACTAGTGTTTACGAGCAGTACTTC	CASSSPGTSVYEQYF
TRBJ2-2	TRBV4-2	TRBD2	few	TGTGCCAGCAGCCTACTGGCGGGAGGTCGCACCGGGGAGCTGTTTTTT	CASSLLAGGRTGELFF
TRBJ1-1	TRBV29-1	NA	few	TGCAGCGTTGAAGATATTGGACAACGGCCTGAAGCTTTCTTT	CSVEDIGQRPEAFF
TRBJ1-1	TRBV19	NA	NA	TGTGCCAGTAGTATGGCAGGGAGCATGAACACTGAAGCTTTCTTT	CASSMAGSMNTEAFF
TRBJ1-3	TRBV20-1	NA	medium-sized	TGCAGTGCTGCCCCCCCTGGGCAGGGGAACACCATATATTTT	CSAAPPGQGNTIYF
TRBJ1-2	TRBV28	NA	medium-sized	TGTGCCAGCAGTTTTGCAGACCTGTATAACTATGGCTACACCTTC	CASSFADLYNYGYTF
TRBJ2-5	TRBV27	NA	NA	TGTGCCAGCAGGAAGTATTCGAGTCAAGAGACCCAGTACTTC	CASRKYSSQETQYF
TRBJ1-5	TRBV18	TRBD1	medium-sized	TGTGCCAGCTCAACCGGGACAGGGGGAAGCAATCAGCCCCAGCATTTT	CASSTGTGGSNQPQHF